This is a list of T cell receptor beta chains from one sample in a study of T cells in Graves' hyperthyroidism and ophthalmopathy. TCRdb used MiXCR to reprocess the multiplex PCR reads, holding one entry per CDR3 protein. The sample contains under 30,000 distinct CDR3 sequences, approximately 54% of which appear only once. The sample was blood. Receptor source: a woman between 35 and 50 years old with Graves' hyperthyroidism that later progressed to Graves' ophthalmopathy. Each CDR3 is given with its conserved first and last residue. Each record gives: J gene, D gene, V gene, clone size, CDR3 protein, CDR3 DNA. A D gene is named only where the DNA matches it firmly. The size entry is marked missing in some rows and otherwise reads once, few, many or a size class.

TRBJ1-3 TRBD1 TRBV6-5 NA CASSPTDRGYTIYF TGTGCCAGCAGTCCGACAGACAGGGGATACACCATATATTTT
TRBJ1-2 NA TRBV5-1 many CASSLALQSGTAANYGYTF TGCGCCAGCAGCTTGGCTCTTCAATCGGGGACGGCCGCTAACTATGGCTACACCTTC
TRBJ2-3 TRBD1 TRBV28 NA CASSLVGTTLADRESTDTQYF TGTGCCAGCAGTTTGGTCGGGACCACCCTGGCGGACAGGGAAAGCACAGATACGCAGTATTTT
TRBJ1-1 NA TRBV24-1 NA CATSDSLGEAFF TGTGCCACCAGTGATTCCTTAGGGGAAGCTTTCTTT
TRBJ2-1 NA TRBV29-1 NA CSVEQAAFSYNEQFF TGCAGCGTTGAACAGGCGGCGTTCTCCTACAATGAGCAGTTCTTC
TRBJ1-4 TRBD1 TRBV28 many CASSFLQGNSKLFF TGTGCCAGCAGTTTTTTACAGGGGAACTCGAAACTGTTTTTT
TRBJ2-3 NA TRBV11-2 NA CASSVGTLGADTQYF TGTGCCAGCAGCGTCGGGACTCTGGGTGCAGATACGCAGTATTTT
TRBJ2-5 NA TRBV9 once CASSDPYQETQYF TGTGCCAGCAGCGACCCGTACCAAGAGACCCAGTACTTC
TRBJ2-7 TRBD2 TRBV5-1 NA CASSLEPGLAYEQYF TGCGCCAGCAGCTTGGAACCGGGACTAGCGTACGAGCAGTACTTC
TRBJ2-1 TRBD1 TRBV10-1 medium-sized CASSESRGGSEQFF TGCGCCAGCAGTGAGTCGAGAGGGGGCAGTGAGCAGTTCTTC
TRBJ2-7 NA TRBV29-1 NA CSAGGGYNEQYF TGCAGCGCTGGAGGGGGGTACAATGAGCAGTACTTC
TRBJ2-7 NA TRBV20-1 NA CSAFRLSGTYEQYF TGCAGTGCTTTTCGACTCTCAGGGACCTACGAGCAGTACTTC
TRBJ1-3 NA TRBV11-2 NA CASSSRTSGNTIYF TGTGCCAGCAGCAGCAGAACTTCTGGAAACACCATATATTTT
TRBJ2-7 TRBD2 TRBV13 NA CALRGLASEQYF TGTGCCTTGCGAGGACTAGCAAGCGAGCAGTACTTC
TRBJ2-7 NA TRBV18 NA CASSPGASNYEQYF TGTGCCAGCTCACCAGGGGCTTCAAACTACGAGCAGTACTTC
TRBJ2-5 TRBD2 TRBV3-1 many CASSQGLAGPQETQYF TGTGCCAGCAGCCAAGGACTAGCGGGTCCCCAAGAGACCCAGTACTTC
TRBJ2-3 NA TRBV7-8 NA CASSPDWTSTDTQYF TGTGCCAGCAGCCCGGACTGGACTAGCACAGATACGCAGTATTTT
TRBJ1-2 TRBD1 TRBV20-1 NA CSARDSGQGASDYGYTF TGCAGTGCTAGAGATTCCGGACAGGGGGCGAGCGACTATGGCTACACCTTC
TRBJ2-3 NA TRBV7-3 NA CAGSSTGWDTQYF TGTGCCGGCAGCTCCACAGGGTGGGATACGCAGTATTTT
TRBJ1-4 NA TRBV5-1 many CASTQSPSGEKLFF TGCGCCAGCACCCAGAGCCCTTCGGGTGAAAAACTGTTTTTT
TRBJ2-5 NA TRBV5-5 NA CASSLEGRQETQYF TGTGCCAGCAGCTTGGAAGGCAGACAAGAGACCCAGTACTTC
TRBJ2-2 TRBD1 TRBV7-3 many CASSRGQGRTGELFF TGTGCCAGCAGCCGCGGACAGGGGAGGACCGGGGAGCTGTTTTTT
TRBJ1-1 NA TRBV9 NA CASSPRVTTGTEAFF TGTGCCAGCAGCCCCCGTGTGACCACTGGCACTGAAGCTTTCTTT
TRBJ1-2 NA TRBV7-8 NA CASSLAQGPSYGYTF TGTGCCAGCAGCTTAGCGCAGGGACCGAGCTATGGCTACACCTTC
TRBJ1-2 TRBD1 TRBV7-2 NA CASSSYGDRDNYGYTF TGTGCCAGCAGCTCTTACGGGGACAGAGATAACTATGGCTACACCTTC
TRBJ1-4 TRBD1 TRBV5-1 NA CASSFPDRAGEKLFF TGCGCCAGCAGCTTCCCCGACAGGGCAGGGGAAAAACTGTTTTTT
TRBJ2-3 NA TRBV12-3/TRBV12-4 many CASSLGRGGPDTQYF TGTGCCAGCAGTTTGGGGCGAGGGGGGCCAGATACGCAGTATTTT
TRBJ2-1 NA TRBV5-4 many CASSAVGYEQFF TGTGCCAGCAGCGCCGTAGGCTATGAGCAGTTCTTC
TRBJ2-1 TRBD2 TRBV20-1 NA CSAATSGRENEQFF TGCAGTGCCGCGACTAGCGGGAGAGAGAATGAGCAGTTCTTC
TRBJ2-3 TRBD2 TRBV9 NA CASSFWTSSDTQYF TGTGCCAGCAGCTTTTGGACTAGCTCAGATACGCAGTATTTT
TRBJ2-3 TRBD2 TRBV28 many CASSPPSGSGTDTQYF TGTGCCAGCAGTCCGCCAAGCGGGAGTGGTACAGATACGCAGTATTTT
TRBJ2-1 TRBD2 TRBV29-1 NA CSVEDPGTSGRNEQFF TGCAGCGTTGAAGATCCCGGGACTAGCGGGAGGAATGAGCAGTTCTTC
TRBJ1-5 NA TRBV30 NA CAWSVAEEPNQPQHF TGTGCCTGGAGTGTGGCAGAGGAACCAAATCAGCCCCAGCATTTT
TRBJ2-7 NA TRBV20-1 few CSASPGLSYEQYF TGCAGTGCTAGCCCGGGGCTCTCCTACGAGCAGTACTTC
TRBJ2-7 TRBD2 TRBV19 NA CASSYTSGSYEQYF TGTGCCAGTAGTTACACTAGCGGCTCCTACGAGCAGTACTTC
TRBJ2-7 NA TRBV20-1 once CSARASGTYEQYF TGCAGTGCTAGAGCATCAGGAACCTACGAGCAGTACTTC
TRBJ1-2 NA TRBV4-1 NA CASSREGQGYTF TGCGCCAGCAGCCGGGAGGGGCAGGGCTACACCTTC
TRBJ1-2 NA TRBV20-1 NA CSASALRNYGYTF TGCAGTGCTAGCGCATTAAGGAACTATGGCTACACCTTC
TRBJ2-7 NA TRBV9 medium-sized CASSLTRGGPLYEQYF TGTGCCAGCAGCCTCACCCGTGGGGGCCCTCTCTACGAGCAGTACTTC
TRBJ2-1 TRBD2 TRBV20-1 NA CSASQQGTSGRVLSSYNEQFF TGCAGTGCTAGCCAACAAGGGACTAGCGGGAGGGTCTTGAGCTCCTACAATGAGCAGTTCTTC
TRBJ2-7 NA TRBV20-1 once CSARDLGESYEQYF TGCAGTGCTAGAGATCTGGGGGAATCCTACGAGCAGTACTTC
TRBJ2-2 TRBD1 TRBV11-2 many CASSAIQGGELFF TGTGCCAGCAGCGCTATACAGGGGGGGGAGCTGTTTTTT
TRBJ2-7 NA TRBV6-5 NA CASSYASDRPDGQYF TGTGCCAGCAGTTACGCCTCAGACAGGCCCGACGGGCAGTACTTC
TRBJ1-5 NA TRBV11-2 NA CASSFKGKGQPQHF TGTGCCAGCAGCTTTAAAGGAAAGGGACAGCCCCAGCATTTT
TRBJ2-5 NA TRBV2 NA CASSDRGWETQYF TGTGCCAGCAGTGACAGGGGATGGGAGACCCAGTACTTC
TRBJ2-4 NA TRBV13 many CASSLAGAKNIQYF TGTGCCAGCAGCTTAGCGGGAGCCAAAAACATTCAGTACTTC
TRBJ1-5 NA TRBV28 many CASSVVLGQPQHF TGTGCCAGCAGCGTAGTGCTTGGGCAGCCCCAGCATTTT
TRBJ2-1 NA TRBV29-1 medium-sized CSPRGLWYNEQFF TGCAGTCCCCGAGGGCTGTGGTACAATGAGCAGTTCTTC
TRBJ2-3 TRBD1 TRBV25-1 NA CASSERTGTGTDTQYF TGTGCCAGCAGTGAAAGGACAGGGACGGGCACAGATACGCAGTATTTT
TRBJ2-7 NA TRBV7-9 NA CASSLGDTGEYF TGTGCCAGCAGCTTAGGGGACACCGGAGAGTACTTC